This T cell receptor (beta chain) was captured by sequencing in a study of T cell repertoires in aging, cancer and after chemotherapy. TRB rearrangements spanning V, D and J were amplified using mixed TRB-A/B primers. TCRdb re-derived calls from the multiplex PCR reads in MiXCR, one entry per CDR3 protein. The sample yields approximately 11,000 distinct CDR3 sequences, under 45% seen once. Germline CDR1 and CDR2: MNHNY and SVGAGI (reference sequence). Between the trimmed V and J ends, which lost 0 bases and 6 bases, there was a span of 8 bases. This CDR3 spans 14 amino acids. TCR beta rearrangements were amplified from peripheral blood genomic DNA.

The sample consisted of blood. The V call is TRBV6-6, the J call TRBJ2-2; D gene ambiguous. The origin of this receptor is a human donor in good health. The CDR3 spells CASSYSSAAGELFF. In DNA, the CDR3 is TGTGCCAGCAGTTACTCCTCCGCGGCCGGGGAGCTGTTTTTT.